Described below is a single T cell receptor beta chain sequence and its context. These data are taken from a study of blood T cell repertoires in COVID-19. Data came from immunoSEQ multiplex PCR; TCRdb stores just in-frame clones and leaves some out. The sample records about 160,000 clones, about nine tenths being singletons. This clonotype originated in an older woman with active or convalescent COVID-19. Sequencing used peripheral blood.

CDR3 loop: CASSWGQGKTNEKLFF. For the CDR3, the DNA is TGCGCCAGCAGCTGGGGACAGGGGAAAACTAATGAAAAACTGTTTTTT. The gene calls are TRBV5-1 and TRBJ1-4; 10 positions agree with TRBD1. V shed 3 bases and J 1 base; nucleotides not matched to a gene: 3. The germline gives CDR1 SGHRS, CDR2 YFSETQ. CDR3 length equals 16 residues.